These 21 T cell receptor beta chains share one sample of origin, sequenced in a study of blood T cell repertoires in COVID-19. Here immunoSEQ multiplex PCR was the method, and the copy in TCRdb shows in-frame clones only, minus some. This table holds approximately 300,000 clones, around 90% found once. The source material was peripheral blood. The receptors were sampled from a woman aged 25 to 39 with COVID-19, enrolled during active disease.

The rearrangement uses TRBV5-1 and TRBJ1-4; 8 bases are shared with TRBD1. Germline-derived CDR1 and CDR2 are SGHRS and YFSETQ. CDR3 length: 15 residues. Unmatched junction bases numbered 9, after V lost 4 bases and J lost 7 bases. The chain's CDR3 is CASSPSGGRFEKLFF. The CDR3, as DNA: TGCGCCAGCAGCCCTTCAGGGGGCCGCTTTGAAAAACTGTTTTTT.

The V call is TRBV27, the J call TRBJ1-6; TRBD1 aligns across 9 bases. The germline V gene encodes CDR1 MNHEY and CDR2 SMNVEV (reference sequence). CDR3 length: 14 residues. Losses at the gene ends were 5 bases for V and 14 bases for J; bases not matched to a gene: 10. The CDR3 loop is CASSPGTGLTTLHF. In DNA, the CDR3 is TGTGCCAGCAGTCCCGGGACAGGGCTTACCACCCTCCACTTT.

The chain is built from TRBV7-9 and TRBJ2-2, with 9 bases matching TRBD1. The V and J ends lost 4 bases and 4 bases, in that order; junction bases with no gene match: 4. Germline loops: CDR1 SEHNR, CDR2 FQNEAQ (reference sequence). CDR3 length equals 15 residues. CDR3: CASSSGTGTTGELFF. CDR3 in DNA: TGTGCCAGCAGCTCCGGGACAGGGACCACCGGGGAGCTGTTTTTT.

This chain uses TRBV28 with TRBJ2-1, with TRBD2 matching over 11 bases. The CDR3 runs 17 residues. Per the germline V gene, CDR1 is MDHEN and CDR2 is SYDVKM. Trimming cost V 6 bases and J 0 bases; bases outside gene matches: 7. The CDR3 bases are TGTGCCAGCAGGTTGGAACTAGCGGGAGCCTCCTACAATGAGCAGTTCTTC. Protein sequence: CASRLELAGASYNEQFF.

The chain carries TRBV28 and TRBJ2-1, with D tentatively TRBD2 (6 bases). The V end was cut by 5 bases, the J end by 14 bases, with 31 bases between. The germline V gene has CDR1 MDHEN and CDR2 SYDVKM. This CDR3 comprises 17 residues. CDR3 amino acids: CASSPTRGRGGTHGEFF. CDR3 DNA: TGTGCCAGCAGTCCAACTCGTGGGCGTGGCGGGACTCACGGGGAGTTCTTC.

This sequence joins TRBV28 and TRBJ2-1; TRBD2 matches 9 bases. The CDR3 covers 13 residues. J was trimmed by 15 bases and V by 2 bases; bases with no gene match: 8. CDR1 is MDHEN, CDR2 SYDVKM, per germline. CDR3 in amino acids: CASSLTSGSTGFF. Written as DNA, the CDR3 is TGTGCCAGCAGTTTAACTAGCGGGTCCACAGGGTTCTTC.

Note on this clone: The identical CDR3 is also encoded by other nucleotide sequences in the sample. The V gene is TRBV28, the J gene TRBJ1-2; the D gene is possibly TRBD1 (5 bases). V was pared by 6 bases and J by 1 base, with 6 bases between. Per germline, CDR1 MDHEN and CDR2 SYDVKM. The CDR3 is 12 residues long. The CDR3 is CASSQGNYGYTF. The CDR3, as DNA: TGTGCCAGCAGCCAGGGTAACTATGGCTACACCTTC.

The V call is TRBV6-1, the J call TRBJ1-6; no reliable D call. Trimming shortened V by 0 bases and J by 14 bases, and 20 bases separated the two germline ends. The CDR3 has 16 amino acids. Germline CDR1 is MNHNS and CDR2 is SASEGT. For the CDR3, the DNA is TGTGCCAGCAGTGAAGCGCTTCGGGGTAGTGGCAAAGCCCTCCACTTT. Its protein product is CASSEALRGSGKALHF.

V gene TRBV5-1 combines with J gene TRBJ2-4; TRBD2 is a possible D gene (5 bases). Germline CDR1 reads SGHRS; CDR2 reads YFSETQ. Between the trimmed V and J ends, which lost 3 bases and 7 bases, there was a span of 14 bases. This CDR3 is 14 amino acids long. The CDR3 spells CASSSGLSSNIQYF. The CDR3 region has the DNA TGCGCCAGCAGCTCCGGACTGTCCAGCAACATTCAGTACTTC. Full variable domain (outside the CDR3, taken from reference TRBV5-1 and TRBJ2-4): KAGVTQTPRYLIKTRGQQVTLSCSPISGHRSVSWYQQTPGQGLQFLFEYFSETQRNKGNFPGRFSGRQFSNSRSEMNVSTLELGDSALYLCASSSGLSSNIQYFGAGTRLSVL.

This clone was picked up one time. The V call is TRBV7-9, the J call TRBJ2-7; TRBD2 agrees at 14 bases. The germline CDR1 and CDR2 sequences are SEHNR and FQNEAQ (reference sequence). This CDR3 is 14 amino acids long. Germline trimming cut 6 bases from V and 5 bases from J; bases unmatched to any gene: 3. CDR3 sequence (DNA): TGTGCCAGCAGGCCGGGACTAGCGGGAGACGAGCAGTACTTC. This sequence encodes CASRPGLAGDEQYF. Supplemented by reference TRBV7-9 and TRBJ2-7, the full variable domain reads DTGVSQNPRHKITKRGQNVTFRCDPISEHNRLYWYRQTLGQGPEFLTYFQNEAQLEKSRLLSDRFSAERPKGSFSTLEIQRTEQGDSAMYLCASRPGLAGDEQYFGPGTRLTVT.

The gene calls are TRBV7-2 and TRBJ2-7; no definite D call. The CDR3 sequence is 13 residues long. CDR1 and CDR2 (germline): SGHTA, FQGNSA. V lost 5 bases, J lost 3 bases, and 11 bases lay in between. The CDR3 DNA is TGTGCCAGCAGCCCCAGTGGCAACTACGAGCAGTACTTC. Protein: CASSPSGNYEQYF.

The chain has TRBV5-6 and TRBJ1-2; D gene unclear. This CDR3 comprises 16 residues. The V end was cut by 6 bases, the J end by 3 bases, with 21 bases between. Germline V gives CDR1 SGHDT, CDR2 YYEEEE. CDR3 coding DNA: TGTGCCAGCAAACCCAGAGTAGGCCGGACTGACTATGGCTACACCTTC. This codes for CASKPRVGRTDYGYTF.

This chain uses TRBV30 with TRBJ1-6, with D perhaps matching TRBD1 (5 bases). V dropped 5 bases and J dropped 7 bases, with 15 bases sitting between them. Germline V gene lookup returns CDR1 GTSNPN and CDR2 SVGIG (reference sequence). This CDR3 is built from 14 residues. As DNA, the CDR3 is TGTGCCTGGGCTGAGGGACTGACCAATTCACCCCTCCACTTT. Translated, it gives CAWAEGLTNSPLHF. Full variable domain (remainder filled in from reference TRBV30 and TRBJ1-6): SQTIHQWPATLVQPVGSPLSLECTVEGTSNPNLYWYRQAAGRGLQLLFYSVGIGQISSEVPQNLSASRPQDRQFILSSKKLLLSDSGFYLCAWAEGLTNSPLHFGNGTRLTVT.

DNA of the CDR3: TGTGCCAGCAGCCCAGGGGACAGTCTCAGCTACGAGCAGTACTTC. Its translation is CASSPGDSLSYEQYF. The V and J genes are TRBV5-8 and TRBJ2-7; 7 nucleotides match TRBD1. The germline gives CDR1 SGHTS, CDR2 YDEGEE. The CDR3 runs 15 residues. V lost 4 bases to trimming and J lost 3 bases; unmatched junction nucleotides: 10.

The chain is built from TRBV2 and TRBJ2-7; D might be TRBD2 (5 bases). The germline V and J ends were trimmed by 7 bases and 7 bases, with 20 bases remaining between them. Germline CDR1 SNHLY, CDR2 FYNNEI. This CDR3 is 14 amino acids long. The CDR3 sequence: CASKVASPRGEQYF. The CDR3 bases are TGTGCCAGCAAGGTCGCCAGCCCTCGGGGTGAGCAGTACTTC.

DNA of the CDR3: TGTGCCAGCAGCTTAGGTACAGGGCCCCAAGAGACCCAGTACTTC. It is translated as CASSLGTGPQETQYF. This sequence joins TRBV7-3 and TRBJ2-5, with D perhaps TRBD1 (6 bases). The length of the CDR3 is 15 residues. V was trimmed by 2 bases and J by 1 base, leaving 11 bases between them. The germline V gene has CDR1 SGHTA and CDR2 FQGTGA.

This clone was seen a single time. The V call is TRBV5-1, the J call TRBJ2-3; 9 positions agree with TRBD1. The trim removed 4 bases at V and 2 bases at J, leaving 8 bases unmatched. The CDR3 totals 16 residues. The germline gives CDR1 SGHRS, CDR2 YFSETQ. As DNA, the CDR3 is TGCGCCAGCAGCATCAGGACAGGGGCAGTCACAGATACGCAGTATTTT. Its protein is CASSIRTGAVTDTQYF.

The sample holds a few counts of this clone. The chain is built from TRBV14 and TRBJ1-1; no definite D call. Germline V lookup: CDR1 SGHDN, CDR2 FVKESK. The CDR3 extends over 13 amino acids. Deletions cut 0 bases from V and 3 bases from J, with 5 bases between. CDR3 amino acids: CASSQERYTEAFF. CDR3 coding DNA: TGTGCCAGCAGCCAAGAGAGGTACACTGAAGCTTTCTTT.

The chain employs TRBV27 and TRBJ2-7; 8 nucleotides match TRBD2. Unmatched junction bases numbered 8, after V lost 5 bases and J lost 2 bases. The CDR3 runs 15 residues. The V gene's germline CDR1 is MNHEY and CDR2 SMNVEV (reference sequence). The CDR3 sequence: CASSDFETSAYEQYF. In nucleotides, the CDR3 is TGTGCCAGCAGTGATTTTGAGACTAGCGCCTACGAGCAGTACTTC.

Only one count was recorded for this clone. The chain joins TRBV11-2 to TRBJ2-1; 9 bases are a match to TRBD2. The CDR3 consists of 15 residues. V shed 3 bases and J 9 bases; nucleotides not matched to a gene: 9. In germline, CDR1 is SGHAT, CDR2 FQNNGV. This CDR3 reads CASSLSGREGSEQFF. The CDR3 DNA reads as TGTGCCAGCAGCTTGTCCGGGCGGGAGGGCAGTGAGCAGTTCTTC.

The chain links TRBV7-8 to TRBJ1-2; tentatively, D is TRBD1 (6 bases). Per the germline V gene, CDR1 is SGHVS and CDR2 is FQNEAQ. The CDR3 extends over 16 amino acids. V was pared by 3 bases and J by 0 bases, with 14 bases between. The CDR3 is CASSFRRGQTNYGYTF. The CDR3 DNA reads as TGTGCCAGCAGCTTTAGGAGAGGACAGACTAACTATGGCTACACCTTC.